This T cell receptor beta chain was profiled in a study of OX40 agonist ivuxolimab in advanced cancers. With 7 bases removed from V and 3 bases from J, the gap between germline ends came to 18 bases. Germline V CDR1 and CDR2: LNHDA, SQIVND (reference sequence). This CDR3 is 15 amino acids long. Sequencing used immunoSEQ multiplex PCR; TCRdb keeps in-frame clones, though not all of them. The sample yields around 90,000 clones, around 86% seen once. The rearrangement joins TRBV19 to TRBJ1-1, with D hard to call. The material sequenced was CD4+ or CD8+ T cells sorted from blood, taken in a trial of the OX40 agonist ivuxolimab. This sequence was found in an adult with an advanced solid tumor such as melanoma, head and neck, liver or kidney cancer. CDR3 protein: CASMSWSVGDTEAFF. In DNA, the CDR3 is TGTGCCAGTATGTCCTGGAGTGTCGGGGACACTGAAGCTTTCTTT. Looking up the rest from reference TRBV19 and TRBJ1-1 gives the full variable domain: DGGITQSPKYLFRKEGQNVTLSCEQNLNHDAMYWYRQDPGQGLRLIYYSQIVNDFQKGDIAEGYSVSREKKESFPLTVTSAQKNPTAFYLCASMSWSVGDTEAFFGQGTRLTVV.